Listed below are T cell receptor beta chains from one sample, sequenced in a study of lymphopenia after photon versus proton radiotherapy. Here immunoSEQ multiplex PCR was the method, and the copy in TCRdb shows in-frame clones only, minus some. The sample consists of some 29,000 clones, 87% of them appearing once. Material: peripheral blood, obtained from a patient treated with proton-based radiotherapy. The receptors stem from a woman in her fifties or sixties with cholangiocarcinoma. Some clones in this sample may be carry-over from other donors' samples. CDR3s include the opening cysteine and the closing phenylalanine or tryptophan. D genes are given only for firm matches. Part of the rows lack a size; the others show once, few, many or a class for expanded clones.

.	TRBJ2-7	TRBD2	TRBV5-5	TGTGCCAGCAGCTTGGAATCCAGCGGGGGGACCTACGAGCAGTACTTC	CASSLESSGGTYEQYF
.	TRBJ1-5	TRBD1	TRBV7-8	TGTGCCAGCAGCTCCGGGACAGGGACAGGGCAGCCCCAGCATTTT	CASSSGTGTGQPQHF
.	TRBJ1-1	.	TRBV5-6	TGTGCCAGCAGTCTGACAGGAATGAACACTGAAGCTTTCTTT	CASSLTGMNTEAFF
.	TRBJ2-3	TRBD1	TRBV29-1	TGCAGCGTTGAAGTTCAGGGGGCTGATACGCAGTATTTT	CSVEVQGADTQYF
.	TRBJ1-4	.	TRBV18	TGTGCCAGCTCACCTTTATCTACTAATGAAAAACTGTTTTTT	CASSPLSTNEKLFF
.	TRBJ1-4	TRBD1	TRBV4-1	TGCGCCAGCAGCCCCTCGGCGGGCAGGGGGAGTAATGAAAAACTGTTTTTT	CASSPSAGRGSNEKLFF
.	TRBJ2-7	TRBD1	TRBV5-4	TGTGCCAGCAGCTTCCAGGGACAGGGTTACGAGCAGTACTTC	CASSFQGQGYEQYF
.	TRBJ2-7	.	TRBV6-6	TGTGCCAGCAGGGGAGCTAGCGCCCTACAAGCGAAGCAGTACTTC	CASRGASALQAKQYF
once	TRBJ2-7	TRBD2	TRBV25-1	TGTGCCAGCAGTGACCCTAGCGGGAGGGACTACGAGCAGTACTTC	CASSDPSGRDYEQYF
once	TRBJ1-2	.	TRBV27	TGTGCCAGCAGTCCCTCGCGCCGGGGAAACTATGGCTACACCTTC	CASSPSRRGNYGYTF
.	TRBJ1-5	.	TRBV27	TGTGCCAGCAGTGGGGCCAAGGAGGGTCAGCCCCAGCATTTT	CASSGAKEGQPQHF
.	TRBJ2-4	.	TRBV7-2	TGTGCCGAAGAGGTAGGGGGTAGAGGAAACATTCAGTACTTC	CAEEVGGRGNIQYF
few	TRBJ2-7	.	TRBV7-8	TGTGCCAGCAGCGTCCGACCGATTACCTACGAGCAGTACTTC	CASSVRPITYEQYF
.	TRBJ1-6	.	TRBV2	TGTGCCAGCACGGACAACTCAAAGAATTCACCCCTCCACTTT	CASTDNSKNSPLHF
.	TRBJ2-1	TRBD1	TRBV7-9	TGTGCCAGCAGCTCTCCCGGACAGGGCTCCAAGTTCTTC	CASSSPGQGSKFF
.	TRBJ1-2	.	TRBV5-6	TGTGCCAGCAGCCGTCTCCTTGGGGGATATGGCTACACCTTC	CASSRLLGGYGYTF
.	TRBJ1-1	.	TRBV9	TGTGCCAGCAGCCCTCATATGACCCCGAAGGAAGCTTTCTTT	CASSPHMTPKEAFF
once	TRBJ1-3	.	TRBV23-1	TGCGCCAGCAGTCAATCGGCCTTTTACGAAGAATCCAATTCGGGACTCTCTGGAAACACCATATATTTT	CASSQSAFYEESNSGLSGNTIYF
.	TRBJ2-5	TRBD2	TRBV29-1	TGCAGCGCAAGGAAGACTAGCGGGAGCCAAGAGACCCAGTACTTC	CSARKTSGSQETQYF
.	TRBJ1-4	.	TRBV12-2	TGTGCAAGTCGCTTATTCTCGGGACAGGGGGATGAAAAACTGTTTTTT	CASRLFSGQGDEKLFF
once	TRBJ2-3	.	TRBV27	TGTGCCAGCAGTTCCTGGCCGGATACGCAGTATTTT	CASSSWPDTQYF
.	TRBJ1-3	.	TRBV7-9	TGTGCCAGCAGCTTGGCCGGAGGAAACACCATATATTTT	CASSLAGGNTIYF
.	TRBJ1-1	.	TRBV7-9	TGTGCCAGCAGCAAACGGGTGGAGAACACTGAAGCTTTCTTT	CASSKRVENTEAFF
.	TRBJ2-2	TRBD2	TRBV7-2	TGTGCCAGCAGCTCTAGCGGGAGGGCCCGAACCGGGGAGCTGTTTTTT	CASSSSGRARTGELFF
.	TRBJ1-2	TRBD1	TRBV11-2	TGTGCCAGCAGCCGGGGACAGGGAAACTATGGCTACACCTTC	CASSRGQGNYGYTF
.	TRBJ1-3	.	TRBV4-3	TGCGCCAGCAGCCAAGATCGGGCTGAGTCTGGAAACACCATATATTTT	CASSQDRAESGNTIYF
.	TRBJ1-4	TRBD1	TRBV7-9	TGTGCCAGCAGCCCAGGGACAGCCTTTAATGAAAAACTGTTTTTT	CASSPGTAFNEKLFF